The next 6 T cell receptor beta chains were all read from a single sample in a study of blood T cells in healthy people across ages (dated by TCRdb to 2013 to 2016). The library was built by means of 5' RACE. The instrument given in TCRdb is Illumina HiSeq 2500. A second PCR of about 6 to 11 cycles was performed with a sample-barcoded 5' primer and a J-beta primer mix. TCRdb took the public reads, trimmed them with fastp at Q25, ran MiXCR for clone calling and kept in-frame beta chains. Each record represents a unique CDR3 protein, reported with the most common genes and DNA among its rows. Across this sample there are about 1.1 million distinct CDR3 sequences, with roughly two fifths seen only once. Around 14% of the sample comes from the top ten. The material sequenced was blood. The source of these receptors is a man aged 18 to 29 in good health.

This clonotype has just one count. This chain links TRBV27 with TRBJ2-1; D is perhaps TRBD1 (6 bases). Deletions cut 11 bases from V and 0 bases from J, with 17 bases between. Looked up from germline, CDR1 is MNHEY and CDR2 is SMNVEV (reference sequence). CDR3 length: 15 residues. CDR3 amino acids: CAGRGDTSSYNEQFF. The CDR3 DNA is TGTGCCGGAAGAGGGGACACTAGCTCCTACAATGAGCAGTTCTTC.

The chain joins TRBV2 to TRBJ2-5; 11 nucleotides agree with TRBD2. There are 17 residues in the CDR3. Germline-derived CDR1 and CDR2 are SNHLY and FYNNEI. After removal of 2 bases from V and 0 bases from J, the junction contained 5 bases not matched to a gene. CDR3 in amino acids: CASSELAGGYHQETQYF. In DNA form, the CDR3 reads TGTGCCAGCAGTGAACTAGCGGGGGGCTACCACCAAGAGACCCAGTACTTC.

As concerns this clonotype: A read error is possible here, since a much larger clone lies one base away. For the CDR3, the DNA is TGTGCCAGCAGTCCCGAGACTGAGGTCGAGCAGTACTTC. Its translation is CASSPETEVEQYF. This chain joins TRBV12-3 or TRBV12-4 and TRBJ2-7, with D uncertain. The ends were cut back, 5 bases at V and 6 bases at J, with 14 bases in the middle. CDR3 length: 13 amino acids.

This clonotype has just a few counts. The gene calls are TRBV15 and TRBJ1-5; D is perhaps TRBD1 (5 bases). The CDR3 runs to 16 residues. The V gene lost 7 bases and the J gene lost 1 base, with 17 bases spanning the gap. Germline V gives CDR1 LNHNV, CDR2 YYDKDF (reference sequence). The CDR3 DNA is TGTGCCACCAACGATCTGAACCGGGACAGCAATCAGCCCCAGCATTTT. Translation: CATNDLNRDSNQPQHF.

The gene calls are TRBV29-1 and TRBJ2-7; perhaps TRBD1 as D (5 bases). The CDR3 length is 12 residues. Germline values: CDR1 SQVTM, CDR2 ANQGSEA. Trimming removed 6 bases at V and 2 bases at J, with 11 bases between. The CDR3 DNA reads as TGCAGCGTCCATGTGACAGCCTACGAGCAGTACTTC. It specifies CSVHVTAYEQYF.

This clonotype has only a few counts. The genes are TRBV20-1 and TRBJ1-1; D is unresolved. The germline CDR1 and CDR2 sequences are DFQATT and SNEGSKA (reference sequence). Trimming removed 5 bases from V and 1 base from J, with 11 bases in between. The CDR3 sequence is 13 residues long. Here the CDR3 DNA reads TGCAGTGCTGGCACCGAAAGGAACACTGAAGCTTTCTTT. It is translated as CSAGTERNTEAFF.